Detailed here is one TCR beta chain. Germline CDR1 is MNHEY and CDR2 is SVGAGI. This CDR3 comprises 14 residues. V lost 10 bases and J lost 4; bases outside the gene matches: 9. The data were obtained in a study of technical replicates of blood from a handful of donors. TCRdb keeps only in-frame clones here, not all; method: immunoSEQ multiplex PCR. The table records roughly 81,000 clones, 97% of them present only once. The sample was T cells isolated from PBMCs. This TCR was sampled from a human donor in good health. This chain joins TRBV6-5 and TRBJ2-2; TRBD2 matches 7 bases. In nucleotides, the CDR3 is TGTGCCACCAATCACGGGAGGTCCACCGGGGAGCTGTTTTTT. Encoded protein: CATNHGRSTGELFF.